The 20 T cell receptor beta chains presented below share a single source sample, sequenced in a study of cytomegalovirus exposure and HLA in healthy donors. Some clones are missing from TCRdb's copy, which holds only in-frame ones; the method was immunoSEQ multiplex PCR. This table holds some 110,000 clones, 86% found once. Sequenced: PBMCs. These receptors all stem from a man aged 18 to 29 in good health and CMV-seronegative.

The CDR3 loop reads CSAGAGGLYNEQFF. As DNA, the CDR3 is TGCAGCGCCGGGGCGGGGGGTCTATACAATGAGCAGTTCTTC. The chain employs TRBV29-1 and TRBJ2-1, with 8 positions matching TRBD2. Germline V gene lookup returns CDR1 SQVTM and CDR2 ANQGSEA. V was clipped by 7 bases and J by 4 bases; unmatched bases: 9. CDR3 size: 14 residues.

The rearrangement joins TRBV19 to TRBJ2-1; the match to TRBD2 covers 13 bases. The trim removed 10 bases at V and 4 bases at J, leaving 4 bases unmatched. Germline CDR1 reads LNHDA; CDR2 reads SQIVND (reference sequence). The CDR3 consists of 14 residues. CDR3 sequence: CATSGLAGYNEQFF. The CDR3 DNA reads TGTGCCACTTCGGGACTAGCGGGATACAATGAGCAGTTCTTC.

J is TRBJ1-2 and V is TRBV5-1; D might be TRBD1 (5 bases). The CDR3 is 16 residues long. In germline, CDR1 is SGHRS, CDR2 YFSETQ. Trimming pared 0 bases from V and 0 bases from J, leaving 12 bases between. CDR3 DNA: TGCGCCAGCAGCTTGGGACAGTCCAACGCTAACTATGGCTACACCTTC. Translating it yields CASSLGQSNANYGYTF.

The V and J genes are TRBV10-2 and TRBJ2-2, with D unresolved. The ends were cut back, 6 bases at V and 0 bases at J, with 11 bases in the middle. The CDR3 loop spans 15 amino acids. Germline lookup yields CDR1 WSHSY and CDR2 SAAADI. The DNA for the CDR3 is TGCGCCAGCAGCCCGGCAGGCCCGAACACCGGGGAGCTGTTTTTT. It translates to CASSPAGPNTGELFF.

The gene calls are TRBV28 and TRBJ1-6; D not resolved. The CDR3 covers 12 residues. Germline V gene data show CDR1 as MDHEN and CDR2 as SYDVKM. V lost 11 bases and J lost 7, with 12 bases in between. The CDR3 nucleotides are TGTGCCGCCCTCTCCGGGAATTCACCCCTCCACTTT. This codes for CAALSGNSPLHF.

The chain links TRBV10-3 to TRBJ2-1; D is possibly TRBD2 (6 bases). Germline CDR1 and CDR2: ENHRY and SYGVKD. Between the trimmed V and J ends, which lost 6 bases and 3 bases, there was a span of 15 bases. This CDR3 is built from 15 residues. CDR3 protein: CAIRSYSGNYNEQFF. CDR3 DNA: TGTGCCATCAGGTCCTATAGCGGAAACTACAATGAGCAGTTCTTC.

CDR3 coding DNA: TGTGCCAGTAGTATGGGGCTAGCGGGAGAATACGAGCAGTACTTC. Protein: CASSMGLAGEYEQYF. The chain uses TRBV19 and TRBJ2-7; 10 bases match TRBD2. This CDR3 has 15 amino acids. Germline CDR1 reads LNHDA; CDR2 reads SQIVND (reference sequence). J was trimmed by 4 bases and V by 3 bases; bases with no gene match: 6.

V gene TRBV9 combines with J gene TRBJ2-1; 7 bases map to TRBD2. The CDR3 is made up of 16 amino acids. CDR1 SGDLS and CDR2 YYNGEE come from the germline V gene. J lost 6 bases, V lost 3 bases, and 12 bases had no gene match. This CDR3 is CASSEPLAIGTNEQFF. CDR3 nucleotides: TGTGCCAGCAGCGAACCACTAGCGATAGGCACCAATGAGCAGTTCTTC.

J is TRBJ1-1 and V is TRBV19; D not certain. V lost 2 bases and J 2 bases, leaving 6 bases between the germline ends. Germline loops: CDR1 LNHDA, CDR2 SQIVND (reference sequence). The CDR3 sequence is 13 residues long. The CDR3 DNA follows: TGTGCCAGTAGTATAACATTAAACACTGAAGCTTTCTTT. Translation gives CASSITLNTEAFF.

The chain couples TRBV30 to TRBJ1-2; no definite D call. The CDR3 has 15 residues. Trimming left V 5 bases short and J 1 base short, with 17 bases between. CDR1 is GTSNPN and CDR2 is SVGIG in the germline V gene (reference sequence). The DNA of the CDR3 is TGTGCCTGGGAGGGTCGGAGACCCGTTAACTATGGCTACACCTTC. It translates to CAWEGRRPVNYGYTF. The full variable domain, with the rest looked up from reference TRBV30 and TRBJ1-2, is SQTIHQWPATLVQPVGSPLSLECTVEGTSNPNLYWYRQAAGRGLQLLFYSVGIGQISSEVPQNLSASRPQDRQFILSSKKLLLSDSGFYLCAWEGRRPVNYGYTFGSGTRLTVV.

Note on this clone: One junction end disagrees with the germline gene, perhaps due to a read error. The chain is built from TRBV27 and TRBJ2-7; maybe TRBD1 (5 bases). In germline, CDR1 is MNHEY, CDR2 SMNVEV (reference sequence). CDR3 length equals 11 residues. The CDR3 region is CASSDVDKQHF. DNA of the CDR3: TGTGCCAGCAGTGATGTGGACAAGCAACACTTC.

The genes are TRBV6-1 and TRBJ2-5; no definite D call. The V end lost 1 base, the J end lost 5 bases, and 11 bases lay between the germline ends. Germline V CDR1 and CDR2: MNHNS, SASEGT. The CDR3 totals 14 residues. CDR3 coding DNA: TGTGCCAGCAGTGAAGTTGGCTCTCAGGAGACCCAGTACTTC. Translated, it gives CASSEVGSQETQYF.

This sequence joins TRBV7-7 and TRBJ2-1, with a tentative D call TRBD2 (6 bases). Per germline, CDR1 SSHAT and CDR2 FNYEAQ (reference sequence). There are 15 residues in the CDR3. V was cut by 4 bases and J by 8 bases, with 18 bases left in between. As DNA, the CDR3 is TGTGCCAGCAGCTCATTTAGCGGCCGGAAGGATGAGCAGTTCTTC. Translated, it gives CASSSFSGRKDEQFF. The variable domain in full, with the rest retrieved from reference TRBV7-7 and TRBJ2-1, is GAGVSQSPRYKVTKRGQDVTLRCDPISSHATLYWYQQALGQGPEFLTYFNYEAQPDKSGLPSDRFSAERPEGSISTLTIQRTEQRDSAMYRCASSSFSGRKDEQFFGPGTRLTVL.

This clone appeared a few times. The chain links TRBV20-1 to TRBJ1-1; D is unclear. The length of the CDR3 is 11 residues. The germline gives CDR1 DFQATT, CDR2 SNEGSKA (reference sequence). Trimming stripped 5 bases from V and 8 bases from J, with 12 bases between. CDR3: CSAGNTSEAFF. In DNA form, the CDR3 reads TGCAGTGCTGGTAATACTAGCGAAGCTTTCTTT.

This clone is a singleton in its sample. The chain uses TRBV2 and TRBJ1-2, with D unresolved. The CDR3 totals 13 residues. Deletions cut 7 bases from V and 3 bases from J, with 12 bases between. Germline loops: CDR1 SNHLY, CDR2 FYNNEI. CDR3 coding DNA: TGTGCCAGCACCGAAATGACACACTATGGCTACACCTTC. This codes for CASTEMTHYGYTF.

The chain has TRBV30 and TRBJ2-3; possible D gene TRBD2, 6 bases. Germline V CDR1 and CDR2: GTSNPN, SVGIG (reference sequence). Trimming shortened V by 2 bases and J by 5 bases, and 8 bases separated the two germline ends. The CDR3 totals 12 residues. This chain's CDR3 is CAWSLTRDTQYF. In nucleotides, the CDR3 is TGTGCCTGGAGTTTGACTAGAGATACGCAGTATTTT.

This sequence joins TRBV6-1 and TRBJ2-7, with D perhaps TRBD2 (5 bases). Deletions cut 2 bases from V and 5 bases from J, with 19 bases between. The germline gives CDR1 MNHNS, CDR2 SASEGT. The CDR3 is 16 residues long. The CDR3 is CASSEHYKGAVDEQYF. CDR3 sequence (DNA): TGTGCCAGCAGTGAACATTATAAGGGAGCGGTGGACGAGCAGTACTTC.

This sequence joins TRBV18 and TRBJ1-4; TRBD1 aligns across 8 bases. CDR3 length equals 14 residues. Looked up from germline, CDR1 is KGHSH and CDR2 is LQKENI. The V and J ends lost 2 bases and 8 bases, in that order; junction bases with no gene match: 4. CDR3 nucleotide sequence: TGTGCCAGCTCACCAGGACAGGGTGAGGAAAAACTGTTTTTT. This gives the protein CASSPGQGEEKLFF.

This clone was recorded once. This chain links TRBV7-2 with TRBJ2-2, with D possibly matching TRBD2 (6 bases). V was trimmed by 5 bases and J by 6 bases, leaving 19 bases between them. The CDR3 consists of 16 residues. The germline CDR1 and CDR2 sequences are SGHTA and FQGNSA. DNA of the CDR3: TGTGCCAGCAGCCCACCGACTAGTGGTCGTCCCGGGGAGCTGTTTTTT. It yields the protein CASSPPTSGRPGELFF. The variable domain in full, with the rest retrieved from reference TRBV7-2 and TRBJ2-2, is GAGVSQSPSNKVTEKGKDVELRCDPISGHTALYWYRQSLGQGLEFLIYFQGNSAPDKSGLPSDRFSAERTGGSVSTLTIQRTQQEDSAVYLCASSPPTSGRPGELFFGEGSRLTVL.

V is TRBV2 and J is TRBJ2-1, with D tentatively TRBD1 (6 bases). Trimming took 6 bases from V and 10 from J, leaving 22 bases between them. The CDR3 spans 15 residues. Germline CDR1 reads SNHLY; CDR2 reads FYNNEI. The CDR3 spells CASREQGGDSFEQFF. In DNA, the CDR3 is TGTGCCAGCAGGGAACAGGGTGGCGACTCTTTCGAGCAGTTCTTC. Drawing the rest from reference TRBV2 and TRBJ2-1, the complete variable domain is EPEVTQTPSHQVTQMGQEVILRCVPISNHLYFYWYRQILGQKVEFLVSFYNNEISEKSEIFDDQFSVERPDGSNFTLKIRSTKLEDSAMYFCASREQGGDSFEQFFGPGTRLTVL.